The clone carrying this T cell receptor beta chain occurred many times. The authors made TCR cDNA by 5'RACE template switching, adding a universal primer site and UMIs. TCRdb redid the calling of the 5' RACE reads with MiXCR, one entry per CDR3 protein. Found here are just under 30,000 distinct CDR3 sequences, over 4.5% of them singletons; the top ten hold over 40%. This record comes from a study of T cells after yellow fever vaccination. About the research overall: Each low-cell-number fraction was prepared by means of SMART-Seq v4 Ultra Low Input.

V trimming: 6 bases; J trimming: 8 bases; junction bases outside the gene matches: 9. CDR3 size: 14 residues. The TCR originated in a man aged 25 to 40 who received the YFV17D yellow fever vaccine. The rearrangement uses TRBV12-3 or TRBV12-4 and TRBJ1-4; 7 bases fit TRBD1. The sequences come from CD8+ T cells sorted from PBMCs, collected 10 days after the yellow fever booster vaccination. The DNA of the CDR3 is TGTGCCAGCAGATCCCGGGACAGTGACGAAAAACTGTTTTTT. Translated, it gives CASRSRDSDEKLFF.